Below are 4 T cell receptor beta chains sequenced from a single sample in a study of cytomegalovirus exposure and HLA in healthy donors. PCR involved 60 Vbeta and 13 Jbeta primers. Profiled with immunoSEQ multiplex PCR; TCRdb holds only in-frame clones, not every one. The table lists some 120,000 clones, about 69% of them singletons. The sequenced material came from PBMCs. These receptors were obtained from a woman aged 18-30 years in good health and CMV-seronegative.

The chain joins TRBV7-9 to TRBJ2-7; no firm D call. With 1 base removed from V and 2 bases from J, the gap between germline ends came to 15 bases. The CDR3 runs 16 residues. From germline, CDR1 is SEHNR and CDR2 FQNEAQ (reference sequence). The CDR3 spells CASSLVPLQAPYEQYF. The CDR3, as DNA: TGTGCCAGCAGCTTAGTACCCCTGCAGGCTCCCTACGAGCAGTACTTC.

The V call is TRBV5-1, the J call TRBJ1-5; no definite D call. The CDR3 is made up of 14 amino acids. V lost 2 bases and J lost 2, with 8 bases in between. Looked up from germline, CDR1 is SGHRS and CDR2 is YFSETQ. The CDR3 sequence: CASSFGEGNQPQHF. As DNA, the CDR3 is TGCGCCAGCAGCTTCGGCGAGGGCAATCAGCCCCAGCATTTT.

This chain connects TRBV19 to TRBJ1-4; TRBD1 matches 7 bases. This CDR3 spans 14 amino acids. J was trimmed by 5 bases and V by 5 bases; bases with no gene match: 5. The V gene's germline CDR1 is LNHDA and CDR2 SQIVND (reference sequence). CDR3 protein: CASSRQGKNEKLFF. CDR3 in DNA: TGTGCCAGTAGTCGACAGGGAAAGAATGAAAAACTGTTTTTT.

The table lists this clone with a count of one. The chain joins TRBV27 to TRBJ2-7; unclear D gene. Trimming left V 4 bases short and J 1 base short, with 5 bases between. Per the germline V gene, CDR1 is MNHEY and CDR2 is SMNVEV (reference sequence). The CDR3 has 12 amino acids. The DNA for the CDR3 is TGTGCCAGCAGTTACTTTTCCTACGAGCAGTACTTC. Its translation is CASSYFSYEQYF.